This T cell receptor (beta chain) was observed in a study of lymphopenia after photon versus proton radiotherapy. Study-wide results and limits: Proton therapy kept repertoires fairly stable, unlike photons, which gained effector/memory cells. In patients who died, overall survival fell as post-nadir TCR diversity dropped more.

Per germline, CDR1 KGHSH and CDR2 LQKENI. There are 16 residues in the CDR3. V lost 8 bases, J lost 0 bases, and 6 bases stayed unmatched. Comment on this clone: As yet, its antigen is unknown.

The method was immunoSEQ multiplex PCR; TCRdb's version includes in-frame clones alone and lacks a portion of them. This table holds some 170,000 clones, approximately 86% found once. This sample comprised peripheral blood, obtained from a patient treated with photon-based radiotherapy. This sequence originates from a man over 45 with gastric cancer. The chain has TRBV18 and TRBJ2-6, with 8 bases matching TRBD1. The CDR3 region has the DNA TGTGCCAGCCTACAGGGGGTTGGCTCTGGGGCCAACGTCCTGACTTTC. The encoded protein is CASLQGVGSGANVLTF.